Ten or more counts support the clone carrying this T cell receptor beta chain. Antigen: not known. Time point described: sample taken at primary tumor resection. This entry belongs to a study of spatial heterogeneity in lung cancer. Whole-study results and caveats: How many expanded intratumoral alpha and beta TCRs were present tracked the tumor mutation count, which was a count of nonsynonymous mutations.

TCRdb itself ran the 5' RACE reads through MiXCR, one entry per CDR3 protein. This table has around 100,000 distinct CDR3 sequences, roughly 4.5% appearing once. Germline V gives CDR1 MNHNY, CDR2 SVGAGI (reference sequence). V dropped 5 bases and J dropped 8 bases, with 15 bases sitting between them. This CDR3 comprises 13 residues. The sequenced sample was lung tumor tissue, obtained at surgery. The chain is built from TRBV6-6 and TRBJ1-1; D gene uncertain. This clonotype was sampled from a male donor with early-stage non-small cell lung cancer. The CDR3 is CASSPKLSLEAFF. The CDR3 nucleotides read TGTGCCAGCAGTCCTAAGCTGAGTCTCGAAGCTTTCTTT.